This T cell receptor (beta chain) was sequenced during a study of early T cells in non-severe SARS-CoV-2 infection. As for the study in general: Unsorted whole blood bulk RNA was sequenced, with unpaired chains. Regarding the study as a whole: Matching with VDJdb favored anti-spike CD8 responses (missing private and CD4 specificities).

The CDR3 spans 13 residues. This clonotype appeared once. Its antigen is not known. In the library, individual cDNA molecules carried attached unique molecular identifiers. TCRdb analysed the 5' RACE reads with MiXCR anew, one entry per CDR3 protein. The data hold 85,000 to 90,000 distinct CDR3 sequences, with approximately 14% observed a single time. Sequenced sample: whole blood. The sequence was collected from an adult who was a healthcare worker with PCR-confirmed SARS-CoV-2 infection or an uninfected control (not recorded which). The chain is built from TRBV21-1 and TRBJ2-7; TRBD2 is the table's D call and was not checked against the DNA. TRBV21-1 is noted as a pseudogene. The DNA for the CDR3 is TGTGCCAGAATGAGGGCCCCCAAGTACGAGCAGTACGTC. This codes for CARMRAPKYEQYV.